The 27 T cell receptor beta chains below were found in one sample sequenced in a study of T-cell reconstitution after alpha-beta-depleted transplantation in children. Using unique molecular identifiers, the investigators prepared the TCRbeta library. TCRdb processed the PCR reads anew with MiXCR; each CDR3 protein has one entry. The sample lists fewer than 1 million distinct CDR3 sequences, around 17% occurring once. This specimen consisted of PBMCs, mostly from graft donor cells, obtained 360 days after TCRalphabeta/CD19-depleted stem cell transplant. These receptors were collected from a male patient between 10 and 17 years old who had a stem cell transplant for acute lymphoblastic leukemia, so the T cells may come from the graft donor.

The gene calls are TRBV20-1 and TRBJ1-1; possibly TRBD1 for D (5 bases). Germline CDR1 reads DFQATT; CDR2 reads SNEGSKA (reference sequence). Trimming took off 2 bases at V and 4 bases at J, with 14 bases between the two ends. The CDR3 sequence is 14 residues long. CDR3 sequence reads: CSARRGGKGTEAFF. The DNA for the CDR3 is TGCAGTGCTAGAAGGGGAGGCAAGGGCACTGAAGCTTTCTTT.

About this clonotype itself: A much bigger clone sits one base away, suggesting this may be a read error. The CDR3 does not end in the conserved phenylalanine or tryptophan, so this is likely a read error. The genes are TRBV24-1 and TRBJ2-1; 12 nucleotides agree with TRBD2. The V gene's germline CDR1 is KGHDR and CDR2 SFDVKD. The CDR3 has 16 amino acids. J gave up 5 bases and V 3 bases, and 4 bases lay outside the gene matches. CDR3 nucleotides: TGTGCCACCAGTGATCCTCTAGCGGGAGGGCACAATGAGCAGTTCGTC. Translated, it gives CATSDPLAGGHNEQFV.

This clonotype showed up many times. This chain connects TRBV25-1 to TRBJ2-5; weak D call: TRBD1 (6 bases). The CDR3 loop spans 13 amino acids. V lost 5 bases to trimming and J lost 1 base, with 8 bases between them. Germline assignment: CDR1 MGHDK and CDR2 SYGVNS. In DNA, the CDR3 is TGTGCCAGCAGTCTGGACAGCCAAGAGACCCAGTACTTC. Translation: CASSLDSQETQYF. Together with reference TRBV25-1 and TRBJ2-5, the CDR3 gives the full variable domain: EADIYQTPRYLVIGTGKKITLECSQTMGHDKMYWYQQDPGMELHLIHYSYGVNSTEKGDLSSESTVSRIRTEHFPLTLESARPSHTSQYLCASSLDSQETQYFGPGTRLLVL.

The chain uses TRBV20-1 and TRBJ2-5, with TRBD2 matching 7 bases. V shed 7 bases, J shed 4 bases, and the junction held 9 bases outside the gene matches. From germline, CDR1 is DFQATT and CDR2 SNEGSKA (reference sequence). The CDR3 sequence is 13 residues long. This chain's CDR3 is CSESRAGVETQYF. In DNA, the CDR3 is TGCAGTGAATCAAGGGCGGGAGTAGAGACCCAGTACTTC.

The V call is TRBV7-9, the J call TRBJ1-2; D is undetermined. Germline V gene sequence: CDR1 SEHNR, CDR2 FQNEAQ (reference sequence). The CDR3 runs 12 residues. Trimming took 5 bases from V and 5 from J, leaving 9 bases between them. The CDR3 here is CASSPLEYGYTF. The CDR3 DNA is TGTGCCAGCAGCCCCCTCGAATATGGCTACACCTTC. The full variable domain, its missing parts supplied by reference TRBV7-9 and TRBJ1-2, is DTGVSQNPRHKITKRGQNVTFRCDPISEHNRLYWYRQTLGQGPEFLTYFQNEAQLEKSRLLSDRFSAERPKGSFSTLEIQRTEQGDSAMYLCASSPLEYGYTFGSGTRLTVV.

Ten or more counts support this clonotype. The DNA of the CDR3 is TGTGCCAGCAGCTTAGTGGTCCAAGAGACCCAGTACTTC. As protein: CASSLVVQETQYF. J is TRBJ2-5 and V is TRBV7-9; D gene uncertain. V was pared by 1 base and J by 1 base, with 4 bases between. Germline V gene data show CDR1 as SEHNR and CDR2 as FQNEAQ (reference sequence). The CDR3 has 13 residues. The entire variable domain, with the rest obtained from reference TRBV7-9 and TRBJ2-5, is as follows: DTGVSQNPRHKITKRGQNVTFRCDPISEHNRLYWYRQTLGQGPEFLTYFQNEAQLEKSRLLSDRFSAERPKGSFSTLEIQRTEQGDSAMYLCASSLVVQETQYFGPGTRLLVL.

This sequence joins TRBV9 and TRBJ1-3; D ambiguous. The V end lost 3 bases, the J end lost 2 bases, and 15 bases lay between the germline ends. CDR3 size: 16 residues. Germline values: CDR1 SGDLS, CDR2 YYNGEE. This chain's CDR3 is CASSAGEGLTGNTIYF. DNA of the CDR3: TGTGCCAGCAGCGCGGGCGAGGGTTTAACTGGAAACACCATATATTTT.

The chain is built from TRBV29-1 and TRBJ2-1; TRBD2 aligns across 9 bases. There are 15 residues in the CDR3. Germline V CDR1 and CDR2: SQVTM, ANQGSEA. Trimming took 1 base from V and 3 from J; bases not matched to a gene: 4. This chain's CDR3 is CSVEGLAESYNEQFF. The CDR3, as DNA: TGCAGCGTTGAAGGACTAGCGGAAAGCTACAATGAGCAGTTCTTC.

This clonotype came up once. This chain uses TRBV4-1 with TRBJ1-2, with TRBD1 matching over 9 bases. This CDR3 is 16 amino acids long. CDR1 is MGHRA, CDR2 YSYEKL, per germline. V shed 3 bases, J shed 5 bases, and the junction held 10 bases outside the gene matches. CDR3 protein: CASSHLRRTGDYGYTF. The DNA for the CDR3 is TGCGCCAGCAGCCATCTCAGAAGGACAGGGGATTATGGCTACACCTTC.

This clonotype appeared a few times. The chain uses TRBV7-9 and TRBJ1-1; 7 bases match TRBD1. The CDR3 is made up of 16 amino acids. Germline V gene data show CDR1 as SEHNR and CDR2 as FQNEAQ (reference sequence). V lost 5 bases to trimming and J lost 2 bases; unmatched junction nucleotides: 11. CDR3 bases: TGTGCCAGCAGCGCCAGAGACGGGACAGAAAACACTGAAGCTTTCTTT. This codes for CASSARDGTENTEAFF.

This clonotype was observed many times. CDR3 in amino acids: CAIQGVKNRETQYF. The CDR3 DNA is TGTGCCATCCAAGGGGTTAAAAATAGGGAGACCCAGTACTTC. This rearrangement joins TRBV10-3 to TRBJ2-5, with D perhaps TRBD1 (5 bases). With 8 bases removed from V and 5 bases from J, the gap between germline ends came to 18 bases. The CDR3 is 14 amino acids. Germline V gene sequence: CDR1 ENHRY, CDR2 SYGVKD.

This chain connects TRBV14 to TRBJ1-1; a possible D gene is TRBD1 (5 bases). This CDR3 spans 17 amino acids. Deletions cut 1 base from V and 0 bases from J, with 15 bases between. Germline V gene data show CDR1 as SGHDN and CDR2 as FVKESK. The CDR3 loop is CASSQVIAGVMNTEAFF. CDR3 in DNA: TGTGCCAGCAGCCAAGTAATCGCGGGGGTAATGAACACTGAAGCTTTCTTT.

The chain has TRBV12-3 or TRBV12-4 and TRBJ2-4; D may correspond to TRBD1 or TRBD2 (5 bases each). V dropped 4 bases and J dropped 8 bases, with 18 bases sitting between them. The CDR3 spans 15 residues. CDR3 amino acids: CASSYYTQVGDIQYF. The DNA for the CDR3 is TGTGCCAGCAGTTATTACACACAGGTCGGGGACATTCAGTACTTC.

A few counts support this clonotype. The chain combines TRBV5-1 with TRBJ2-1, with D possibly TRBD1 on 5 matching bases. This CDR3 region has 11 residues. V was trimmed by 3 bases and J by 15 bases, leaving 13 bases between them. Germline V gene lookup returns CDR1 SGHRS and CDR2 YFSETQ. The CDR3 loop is CASSSNQGSFF. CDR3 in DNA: TGCGCCAGCAGCTCAAACCAGGGATCGTTCTTC.

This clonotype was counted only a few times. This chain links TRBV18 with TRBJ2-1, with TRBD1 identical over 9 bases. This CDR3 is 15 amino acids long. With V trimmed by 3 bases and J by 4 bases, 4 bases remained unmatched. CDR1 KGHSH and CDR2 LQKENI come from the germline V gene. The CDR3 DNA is TGTGCCAGCTCACCGGGAGACAGGGGGTACAATGAGCAGTTCTTC. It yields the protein CASSPGDRGYNEQFF.

In DNA, the CDR3 is TGTGCCATCAGTGAGTCCGCAGGGGCCCCGTACAATGAGCAGTTCTTC. Its protein product is CAISESAGAPYNEQFF. This chain links TRBV10-3 with TRBJ2-1, with D perhaps matching TRBD1 (6 bases). The germline V and J ends were trimmed by 0 bases and 4 bases, with 13 bases remaining between them. Germline CDR1 and CDR2: ENHRY and SYGVKD. The CDR3 consists of 16 residues.

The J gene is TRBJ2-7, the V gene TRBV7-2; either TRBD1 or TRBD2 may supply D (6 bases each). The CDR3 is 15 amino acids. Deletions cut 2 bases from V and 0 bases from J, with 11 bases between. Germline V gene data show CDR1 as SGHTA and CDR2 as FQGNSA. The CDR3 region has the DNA TGTGCCAGCAGCTTAAGGGGGGCACCCTCCTACGAGCAGTACTTC. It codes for CASSLRGAPSYEQYF.

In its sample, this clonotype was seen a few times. CDR3 in amino acids: CASSQAGGDYEQYF. The CDR3 region has the DNA TGTGCCAGCAGCCAGGCGGGAGGGGACTACGAGCAGTACTTC. This chain joins TRBV4-2 and TRBJ2-7, with 9 nucleotides matching TRBD2. This CDR3 has 14 amino acids. Germline assignment: CDR1 LGHNA and CDR2 YNFKEQ. The V and J ends lost 3 bases and 3 bases, in that order; junction bases with no gene match: 3.

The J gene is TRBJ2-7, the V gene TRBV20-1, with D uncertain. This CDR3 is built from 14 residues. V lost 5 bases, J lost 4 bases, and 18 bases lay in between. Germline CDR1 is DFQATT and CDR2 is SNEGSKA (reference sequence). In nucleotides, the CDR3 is TGCAGTGCTTCTCCTCTCTACCCGATATACGAGCAGTACTTC. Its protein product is CSASPLYPIYEQYF.

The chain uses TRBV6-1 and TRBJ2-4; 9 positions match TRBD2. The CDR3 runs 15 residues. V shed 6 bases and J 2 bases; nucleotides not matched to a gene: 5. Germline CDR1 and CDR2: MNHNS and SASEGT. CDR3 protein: CASSFSGRSKNIQYF. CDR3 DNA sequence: TGTGCCAGCAGCTTTAGCGGGAGATCCAAAAACATTCAGTACTTC.

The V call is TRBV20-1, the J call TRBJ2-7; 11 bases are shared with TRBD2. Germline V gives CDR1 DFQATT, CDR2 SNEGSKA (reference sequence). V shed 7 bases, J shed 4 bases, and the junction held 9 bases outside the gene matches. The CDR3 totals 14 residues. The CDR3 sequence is CSVTSGRALYEQYF. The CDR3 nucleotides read TGCAGTGTAACTAGCGGGAGAGCTCTGTACGAGCAGTACTTC.

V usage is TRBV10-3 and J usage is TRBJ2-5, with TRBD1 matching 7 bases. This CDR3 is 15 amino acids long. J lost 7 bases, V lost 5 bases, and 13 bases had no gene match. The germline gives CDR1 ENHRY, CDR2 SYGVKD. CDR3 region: CAISPTGTGPWTQYF. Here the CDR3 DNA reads TGTGCCATCAGTCCGACAGGGACCGGACCTTGGACCCAGTACTTC.

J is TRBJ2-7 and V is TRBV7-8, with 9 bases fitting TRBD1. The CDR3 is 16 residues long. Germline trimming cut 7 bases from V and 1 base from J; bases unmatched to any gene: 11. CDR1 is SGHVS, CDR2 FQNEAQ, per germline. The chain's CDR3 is CASTLNRQGGSYEQYF. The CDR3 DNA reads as TGTGCCAGCACCCTCAACCGACAGGGGGGGTCCTACGAGCAGTACTTC.

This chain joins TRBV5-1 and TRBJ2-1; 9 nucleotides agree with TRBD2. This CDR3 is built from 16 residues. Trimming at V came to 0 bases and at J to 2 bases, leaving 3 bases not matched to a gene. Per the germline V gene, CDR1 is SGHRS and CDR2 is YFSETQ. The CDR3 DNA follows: TGCGCCAGCAGCTTGGACCTAGCGGGAACCTACAATGAGCAGTTCTTC. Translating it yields CASSLDLAGTYNEQFF.

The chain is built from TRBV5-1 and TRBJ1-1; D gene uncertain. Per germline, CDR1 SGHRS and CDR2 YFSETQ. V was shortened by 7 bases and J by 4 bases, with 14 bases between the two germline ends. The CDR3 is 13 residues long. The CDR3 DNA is TGCGCCAGCTGCCGACTCGTGGGCACTGAAGCTTTCTTT. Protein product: CASCRLVGTEAFF.

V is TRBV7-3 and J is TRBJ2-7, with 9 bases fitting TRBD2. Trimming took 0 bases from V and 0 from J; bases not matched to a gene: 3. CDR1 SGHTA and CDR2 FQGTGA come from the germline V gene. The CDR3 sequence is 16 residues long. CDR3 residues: CASSLTGSGSSYEQYF. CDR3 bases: TGTGCCAGCAGCTTAACGGGTAGCGGGAGCTCCTACGAGCAGTACTTC.

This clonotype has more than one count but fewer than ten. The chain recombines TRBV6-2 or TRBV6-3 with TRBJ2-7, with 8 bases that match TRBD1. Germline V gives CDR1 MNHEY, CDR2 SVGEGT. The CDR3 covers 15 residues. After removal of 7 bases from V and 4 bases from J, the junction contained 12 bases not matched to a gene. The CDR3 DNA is TGTGCCAGCACCCAGACCGGACAGGGTTGGTACGAGCAGTACTTC. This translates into CASTQTGQGWYEQYF.